This T cell receptor beta chain comes out of a study of long-term antiretroviral therapy in people with HIV (dated by TCRdb to the early 2020s). Regarding the complete study: Collection of the earliest samples took place about a decade ahead of the 2015 WHO recommendation for immediate ART, at a time when ART was typically delayed until CD4 counts fell. A retrospective serial study tested whether changes in peripheral blood TRB repertoire composition and diversity were associated with ART initiation and durable HIV suppression. A total of 150 to 200 cryopreserved PBMC samples came from a few dozen adults with confirmed HIV infection and were collected serially over a mean of approximately six years (range 1-12). Among the 25 to 30 participants with HIV, eleven to twelve were female. No cross-contamination during QIAcube processing was seen in test extractions of a monoclonal T-cell line run alongside 30 or so polyclonal samples. Summary of the overall study and its limitations: HIV repertoires had narrower CDR3 length ranges than controls, and the network structure suggested an antigen-experienced repertoire that shifted only slightly toward naive after ART. The samples span the years 2004 to 2017, and the ART regimens used may be less effective than current regimens. Inferences about post-ART repertoire changes were limited because no data were available on ART adherence, viral resistance or therapy changes. Because PBMC availability was limited, only the TCR beta chain was sequenced, with no alpha chain pairing. Starting ART was linked to a significant rise in TRB diversity, yet even after long-term ART the diversity remained significantly lower than in transplant donor controls. Because cell numbers in pre-ART samples were limited, unsorted PBMC were profiled instead of sorted CD4+ and CD8+ T cells. Expanded TRB clones identified before ART initiation dominated the repertoire at all time points, although this dominance fluctuated and declined in many PLHIV after ART.

The immunoSEQ hsTCRB v3.0 assay was used at survey level resolution to sequence the TRB variable region. The target sequencing depth for TRB was roughly 35,000-55,000 T-cell genomes per sample. Pooled TRB libraries were sequenced on an Illumina MiSeq with a v3 150-cycle kit. The paper's data handling went like this. Repertoire analysis ran in R within a reproducible Nextflow workflow covering QC, data transformation and analysis. Custom analyses were implemented in LymphoSeq2, an R package for AIRR-Seq data exploration. After excluding several samples that yielded fewer than 5000 total TRB sequences, 150 to 200 HIV repertoires remained for analysis. Of the approximately 190 retained HIV repertoires, approximately 60 were collected before and under 150 after ART initiation. Repertoires were downsampled to 5000 TRB nucleotide sequences, and summary statistics were averaged over 100 downsampling iterations. The analysis kept only TRB sequences whose CDR3 regions were at least seven amino acids long. Diversity was measured with a Shannon entropy-derived clonality score and the Gini coefficient. In repertoire networks, the top 5000 CDR3 amino acid sequences were linked whenever an edit distance of one separated two sequences. GLIPH2 predicted antigen specificity groups and MHC restriction for TRB CDR3 amino acid sequences. CDR3 amino acid sequences were matched against VDJdb and McPAS-TCR to flag known CMV, EBV, HIV or tissue antigen associations. Pre-ART, post-ART and control groups were compared with Wilcoxon signed-rank tests and Holm-Bonferroni correction. Here the immuneACCESS table is served through TCRdb, limited to in-frame sequences with V and J called. Missing clones are a known gap in these copies; in checked studies unresolved V genes cover under half, and the rest lacks a known reason. Clone size and the V and J calls come from that table; the DNA yielded D and trimming. For this sample the table gives 17,000 or so clones, of which over 70% were detected only once. Roughly 8.6% of the sample is taken by the ten largest.

CDR1 and CDR2 (SQVTM, ANQGSEA) derive from the germline V gene. There are 12 amino acids in the CDR3, from cysteine to phenylalanine inclusive. The CDR3 DNA has 36 bases and is translated from base 1. Between the V and J ends, shortened by 4 bases and 1 base respectively, the junction contains 7 bases. Turning to this clone: Its antigen is still unknown. Base qualities are not provided; no much larger clone lies one nucleotide away.

Participants were included only if at least one PBMC sample before ART initiation and at least two post-ART samples were available. Treatment was received in the United States of America by all participants with HIV. Before DNA extraction, cryopreserved samples of about 0.95-11 million PBMC were thawed and then washed. At the time of the earliest PBMC sample for each participant with HIV, ages ranged from roughly 23 to 55 years. Per participant, PBMC samples came from 1-4 timepoints prior to ART initiation and 2-8 timepoints following ART initiation, for a median of 7 samples. For every participant, serial HIV viral load, CD4+ T-cell count, ART history and demographic data were obtained. Using a Qiagen kit on a QIAcube, genomic DNA was extracted from unsorted PBMC, with samples processed in batches of 12.

The sample was unsorted PBMCs, taken 0.3 years before starting antiretroviral therapy. The TCR originated in a man aged 50-60 years with HIV. This chain is built from TRBV29-1 and TRBJ1-1; there is no confident call for the D gene. The CDR3 region reads CSVGGANTEAFF. The sequenced DNA is TGCAGCGTTGGGGGAGCGAACACTGAAGCTTTCTTT.